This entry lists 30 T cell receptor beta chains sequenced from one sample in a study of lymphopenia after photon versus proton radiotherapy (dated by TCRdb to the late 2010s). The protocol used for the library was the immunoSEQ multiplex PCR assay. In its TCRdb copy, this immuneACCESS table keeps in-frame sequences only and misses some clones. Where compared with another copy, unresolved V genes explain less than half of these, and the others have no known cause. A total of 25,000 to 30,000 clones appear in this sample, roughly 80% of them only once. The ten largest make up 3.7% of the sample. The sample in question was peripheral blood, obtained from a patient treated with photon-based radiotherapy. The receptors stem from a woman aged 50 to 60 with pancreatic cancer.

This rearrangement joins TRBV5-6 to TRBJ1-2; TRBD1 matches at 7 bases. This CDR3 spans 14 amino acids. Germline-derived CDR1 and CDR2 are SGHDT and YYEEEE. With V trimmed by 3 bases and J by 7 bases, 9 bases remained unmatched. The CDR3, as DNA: TGTGCCAGCAGCTCACAGGGGATCTCTATTGGCTACACCTTC. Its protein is CASSSQGISIGYTF. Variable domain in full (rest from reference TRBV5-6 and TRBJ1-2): DAGVTQSPTHLIKTRGQQVTLRCSPKSGHDTVSWYQQALGQGPQFIFQYYEEEERQRGNFPDRFSGHQFPNYSSELNVNALLLGDSALYLCASSSQGISIGYTFGSGTRLTVV.

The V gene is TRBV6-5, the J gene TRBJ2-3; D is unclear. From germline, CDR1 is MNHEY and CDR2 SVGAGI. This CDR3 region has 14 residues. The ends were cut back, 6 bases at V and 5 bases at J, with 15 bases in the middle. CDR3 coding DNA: TGTGCCAGCAGCCCAGGATTAACTCGAGATACGCAGTATTTT. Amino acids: CASSPGLTRDTQYF.

Written as DNA, the CDR3 is TGTGCCAGCAGAGGGAGTGAGGTCCAAGCCAAAAACATTCAGTACTTC. This gives the protein CASRGSEVQAKNIQYF. The chain carries TRBV27 and TRBJ2-4; tentative D call: TRBD2 (5 bases). The ends were cut back, 6 bases at V and 0 bases at J, with 15 bases in the middle. The germline V gene has CDR1 MNHEY and CDR2 SMNVEV (reference sequence). The CDR3 spans 16 residues.

The chain's CDR3 is CASSMRTSGRTDTQYF. The CDR3, as DNA: TGTGCCAGTAGTATGAGGACTAGCGGACGCACAGATACGCAGTATTTT. The rearrangement joins TRBV19 to TRBJ2-3; TRBD2 matches 10 bases. In germline, CDR1 is LNHDA, CDR2 SQIVND (reference sequence). The length of the CDR3 is 16 residues. The J segment lost 1 base and the V segment lost 3 bases, leaving 4 bases of the junction unmatched.

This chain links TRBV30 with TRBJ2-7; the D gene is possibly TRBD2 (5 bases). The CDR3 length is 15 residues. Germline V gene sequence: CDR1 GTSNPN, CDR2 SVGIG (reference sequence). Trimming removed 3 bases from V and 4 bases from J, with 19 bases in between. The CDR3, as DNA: TGTGCCTGGAGCGCCAGCGGTAGAGATCTTTACGAGCAGTACTTC. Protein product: CAWSASGRDLYEQYF.

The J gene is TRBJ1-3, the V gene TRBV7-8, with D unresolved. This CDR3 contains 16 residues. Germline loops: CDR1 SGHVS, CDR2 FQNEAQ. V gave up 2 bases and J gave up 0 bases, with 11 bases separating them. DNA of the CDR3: TGTGCCAGCAGCTTAAGTTTCGGGCTCTCTGGAAACACCATATATTTT. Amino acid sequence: CASSLSFGLSGNTIYF.

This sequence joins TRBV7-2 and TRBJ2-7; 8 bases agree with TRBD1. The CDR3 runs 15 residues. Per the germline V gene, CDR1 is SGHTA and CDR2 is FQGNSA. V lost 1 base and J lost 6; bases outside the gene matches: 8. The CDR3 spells CASSLDGQGALEQYF. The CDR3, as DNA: TGTGCCAGCAGCTTAGATGGGCAGGGGGCCCTCGAGCAGTACTTC.

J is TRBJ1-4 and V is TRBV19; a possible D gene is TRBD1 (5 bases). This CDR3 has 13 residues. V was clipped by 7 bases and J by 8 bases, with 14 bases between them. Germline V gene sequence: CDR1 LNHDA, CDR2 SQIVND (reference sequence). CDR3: CASTPWGTEKLFF. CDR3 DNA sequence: TGTGCCAGTACCCCATGGGGGACGGAAAAACTGTTTTTT.

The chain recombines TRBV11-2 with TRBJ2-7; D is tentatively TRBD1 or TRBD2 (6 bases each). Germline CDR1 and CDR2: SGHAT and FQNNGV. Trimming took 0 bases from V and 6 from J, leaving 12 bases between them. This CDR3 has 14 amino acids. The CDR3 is CASSLDPGASEQYF. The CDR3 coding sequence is TGTGCCAGCAGCTTAGATCCGGGGGCGAGCGAGCAGTACTTC.

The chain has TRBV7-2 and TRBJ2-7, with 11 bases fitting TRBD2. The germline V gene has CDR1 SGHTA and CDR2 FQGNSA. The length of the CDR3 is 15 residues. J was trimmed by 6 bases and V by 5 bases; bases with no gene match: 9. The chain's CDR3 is CASSPPGLAVGEQYF. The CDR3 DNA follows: TGTGCCAGCAGCCCTCCGGGACTAGCGGTAGGCGAGCAGTACTTC.

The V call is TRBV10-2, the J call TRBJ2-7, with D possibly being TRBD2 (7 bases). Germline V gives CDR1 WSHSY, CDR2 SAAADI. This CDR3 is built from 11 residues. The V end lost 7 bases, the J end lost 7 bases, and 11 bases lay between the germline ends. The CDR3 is CASTGGQEQYF. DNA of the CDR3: TGCGCCAGCACGGGGGGCCAGGAGCAGTACTTC.

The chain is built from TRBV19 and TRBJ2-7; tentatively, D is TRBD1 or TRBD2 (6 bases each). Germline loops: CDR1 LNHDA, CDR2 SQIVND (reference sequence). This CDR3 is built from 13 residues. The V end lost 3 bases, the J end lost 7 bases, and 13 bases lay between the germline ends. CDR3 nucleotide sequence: TGTGCCAGTAGTATTTCCTGGGGGGCTGAGCAGTACTTC. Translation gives CASSISWGAEQYF.

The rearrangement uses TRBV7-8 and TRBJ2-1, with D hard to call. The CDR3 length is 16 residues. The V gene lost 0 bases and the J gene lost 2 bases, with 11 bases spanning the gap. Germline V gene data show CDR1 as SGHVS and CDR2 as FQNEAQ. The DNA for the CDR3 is TGTGCCAGCAGCTTAGCGGTCCCCGGGCCCTACAATGAGCAGTTCTTC. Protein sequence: CASSLAVPGPYNEQFF.

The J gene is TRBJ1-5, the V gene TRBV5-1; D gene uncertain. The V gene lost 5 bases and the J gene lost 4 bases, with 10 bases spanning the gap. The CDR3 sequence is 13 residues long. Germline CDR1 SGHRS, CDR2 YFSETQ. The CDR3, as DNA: TGCGCCAGCAGTTCGGAGCTGAATCAGCCCCAGCATTTT. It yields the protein CASSSELNQPQHF.

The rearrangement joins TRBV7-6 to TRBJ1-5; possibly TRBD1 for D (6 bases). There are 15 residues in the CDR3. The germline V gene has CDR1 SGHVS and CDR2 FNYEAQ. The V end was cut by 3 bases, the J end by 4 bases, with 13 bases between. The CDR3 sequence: CASSLEAQGNQPQHF. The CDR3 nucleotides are TGTGCCAGCAGCTTGGAAGCACAGGGAAATCAGCCCCAGCATTTT. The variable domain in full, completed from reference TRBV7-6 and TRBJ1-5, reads GAGVSQSPRYKVTKRGQDVALRCDPISGHVSLYWYRQALGQGPEFLTYFNYEAQQDKSGLPNDRFSAERPEGSISTLTIQRTEQRDSAMYRCASSLEAQGNQPQHFGDGTRLSIL.

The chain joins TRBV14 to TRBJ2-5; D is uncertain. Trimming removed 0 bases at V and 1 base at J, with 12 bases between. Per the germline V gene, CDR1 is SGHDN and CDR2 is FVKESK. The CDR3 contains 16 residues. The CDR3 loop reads CASSQDVTGPQETQYF. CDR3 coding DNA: TGTGCCAGCAGCCAAGATGTGACCGGCCCCCAAGAGACCCAGTACTTC. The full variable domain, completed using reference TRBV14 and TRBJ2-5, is EAGVTQFPSHSVIEKGQTVTLRCDPISGHDNLYWYRRVMGKEIKFLLHFVKESKQDESGMPNNRFLAERTGGTYSTLKVQPAELEDSGVYFCASSQDVTGPQETQYFGPGTRLLVL.

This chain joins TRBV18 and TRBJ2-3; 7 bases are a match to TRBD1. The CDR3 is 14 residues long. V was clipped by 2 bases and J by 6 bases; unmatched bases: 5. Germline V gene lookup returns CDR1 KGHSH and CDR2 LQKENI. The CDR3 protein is CASSPDRATDTQYF. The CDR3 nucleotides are TGTGCCAGCTCACCAGACAGGGCCACGGATACGCAGTATTTT.

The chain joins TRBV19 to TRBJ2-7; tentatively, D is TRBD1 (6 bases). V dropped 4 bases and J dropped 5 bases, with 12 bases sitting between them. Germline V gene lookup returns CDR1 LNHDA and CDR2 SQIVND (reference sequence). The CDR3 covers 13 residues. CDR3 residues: CASSTTGINEQYF. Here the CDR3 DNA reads TGTGCCAGTAGTACGACAGGTATCAACGAGCAGTACTTC.

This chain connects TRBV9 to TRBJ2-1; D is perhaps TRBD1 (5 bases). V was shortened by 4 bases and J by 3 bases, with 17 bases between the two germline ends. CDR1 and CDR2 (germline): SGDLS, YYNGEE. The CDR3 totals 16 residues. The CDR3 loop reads CASSSLDNPFYNEQFF. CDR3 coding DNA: TGTGCCAGCAGCTCTCTGGACAACCCGTTCTACAATGAGCAGTTCTTC.

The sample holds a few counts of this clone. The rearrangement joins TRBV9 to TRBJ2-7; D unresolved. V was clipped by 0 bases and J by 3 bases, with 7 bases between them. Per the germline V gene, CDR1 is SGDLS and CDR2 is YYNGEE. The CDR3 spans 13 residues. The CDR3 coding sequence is TGTGCCAGCAGCGTAGACGACGACTACGAGCAGTACTTC. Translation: CASSVDDDYEQYF.

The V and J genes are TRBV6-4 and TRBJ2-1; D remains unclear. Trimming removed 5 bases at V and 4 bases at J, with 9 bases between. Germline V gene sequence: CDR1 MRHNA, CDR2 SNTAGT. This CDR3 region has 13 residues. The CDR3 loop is CASSPDEYNEQFF. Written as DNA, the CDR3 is TGTGCCAGCAGTCCGGACGAGTACAATGAGCAGTTCTTC.

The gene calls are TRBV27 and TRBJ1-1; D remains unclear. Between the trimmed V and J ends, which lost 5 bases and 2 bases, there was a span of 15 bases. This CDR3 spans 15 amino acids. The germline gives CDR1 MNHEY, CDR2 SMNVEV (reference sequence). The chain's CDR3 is CASSPLFSGNTEAFF. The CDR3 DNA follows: TGTGCCAGCAGTCCCCTTTTCTCGGGCAACACTGAAGCTTTCTTT.

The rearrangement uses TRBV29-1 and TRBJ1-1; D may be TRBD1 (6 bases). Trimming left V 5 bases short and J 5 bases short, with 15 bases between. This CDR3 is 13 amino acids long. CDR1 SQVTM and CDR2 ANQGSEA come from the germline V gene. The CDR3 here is CSVYRTARTEAFF. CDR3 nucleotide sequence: TGCAGCGTTTATCGGACAGCGAGAACTGAAGCTTTCTTT.

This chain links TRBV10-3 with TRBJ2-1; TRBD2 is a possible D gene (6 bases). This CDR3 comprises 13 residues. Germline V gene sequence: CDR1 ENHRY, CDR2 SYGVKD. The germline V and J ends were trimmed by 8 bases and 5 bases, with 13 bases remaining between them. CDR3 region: CAILGGSHNEQFF. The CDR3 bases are TGTGCCATCTTGGGGGGATCCCACAATGAGCAGTTCTTC.

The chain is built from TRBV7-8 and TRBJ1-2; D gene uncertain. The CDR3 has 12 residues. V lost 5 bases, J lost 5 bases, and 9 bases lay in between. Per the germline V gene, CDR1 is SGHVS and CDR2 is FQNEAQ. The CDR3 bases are TGTGCCAGCAGCCGCGGAAATTATGGCTACACCTTC. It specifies CASSRGNYGYTF.

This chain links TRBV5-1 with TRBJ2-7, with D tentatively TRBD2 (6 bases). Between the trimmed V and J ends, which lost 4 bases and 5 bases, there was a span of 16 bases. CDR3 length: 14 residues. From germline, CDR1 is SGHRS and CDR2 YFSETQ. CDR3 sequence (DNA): TGCGCCAGCAGCCTGGCGACTAGTCGGAACGAGCAGTACTTC. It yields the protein CASSLATSRNEQYF.

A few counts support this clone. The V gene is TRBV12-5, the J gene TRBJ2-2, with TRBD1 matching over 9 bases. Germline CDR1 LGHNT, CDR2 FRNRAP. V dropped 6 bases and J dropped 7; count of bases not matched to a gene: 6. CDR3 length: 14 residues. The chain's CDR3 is CASGDTGGSGELFF. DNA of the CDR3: TGTGCTAGTGGAGATACAGGGGGCAGCGGGGAGCTGTTTTTT.

As DNA, the CDR3 is TGTGCCAGTAACGAGGCTGCTGAGCCCCAGCATTTT. The encoded protein is CASNEAAEPQHF. J is TRBJ1-5 and V is TRBV19; D gene uncertain. Trimming left V 7 bases short and J 8 bases short, with 12 bases between. Germline values: CDR1 LNHDA, CDR2 SQIVND (reference sequence). This CDR3 region has 12 residues.

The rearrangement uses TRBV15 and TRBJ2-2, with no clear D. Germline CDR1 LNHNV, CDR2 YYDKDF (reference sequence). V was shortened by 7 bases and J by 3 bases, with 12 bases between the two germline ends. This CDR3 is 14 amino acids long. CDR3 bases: TGTGCCACCACCGGAAGGGCCGACACCGGGGAGCTGTTTTTT. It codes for CATTGRADTGELFF.

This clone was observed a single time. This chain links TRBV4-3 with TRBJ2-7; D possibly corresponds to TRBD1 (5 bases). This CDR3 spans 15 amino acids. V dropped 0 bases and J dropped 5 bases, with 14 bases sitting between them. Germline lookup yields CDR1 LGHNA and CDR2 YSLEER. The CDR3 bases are TGCGCCAGCAGCCAAGATGGTCAGGGATGGGACGAGCAGTACTTC. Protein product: CASSQDGQGWDEQYF.